The TCR beta chain under discussion was sequenced for a study of T cell repertoires in cytomegalovirus infection. On the study more broadly: Indications of both CMV infection and matching HLA type were provided by public TCR beta signatures.

Each CDR3 protein gets one entry after TCRdb re-called the reads with MiXCR. This repertoire shows around 440,000 distinct CDR3 sequences, approximately 11% found once; its top ten account for about a tenth. On this clonotype itself: Its antigen is still unknown.

Whole-study results and caveats: Totalled public TCR beta family frequency picked out people who carried CMV plus the relevant HLA. Ex vivo, HLA-C-restricted CMV-specific TCR beta clonotypes prevailed over the rest of the response.

The sample was PBMCs. The source is a human donor in good health (CMV status not recorded). Some clones in this sample may be carry-over from other donors' samples.

The chain's CDR3 is CASRTGVLDNEQFF. The CDR3 DNA reads as TGTGCCAGCCGGACAGGGGTCCTAGACAATGAGCAGTTCTTC. The chain uses TRBV10-3 and TRBJ2-1; 9 bases are a match to TRBD1. Losses at the gene ends were 10 bases for V and 5 bases for J; bases not matched to a gene: 9. The CDR3 runs 14 residues. Germline values: CDR1 ENHRY, CDR2 SYGVKD.